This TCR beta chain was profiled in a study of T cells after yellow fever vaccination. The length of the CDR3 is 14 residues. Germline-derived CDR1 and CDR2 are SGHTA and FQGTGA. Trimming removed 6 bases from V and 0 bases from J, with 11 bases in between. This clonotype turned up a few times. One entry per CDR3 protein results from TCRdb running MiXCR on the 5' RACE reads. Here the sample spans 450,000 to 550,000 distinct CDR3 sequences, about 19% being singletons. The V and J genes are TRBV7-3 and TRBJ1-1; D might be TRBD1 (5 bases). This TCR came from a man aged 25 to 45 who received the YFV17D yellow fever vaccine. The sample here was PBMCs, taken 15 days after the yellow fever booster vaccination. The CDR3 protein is CASSMGGMNTEAFF. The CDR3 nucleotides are TGTGCCAGCAGTATGGGGGGAATGAACACTGAAGCTTTCTTT.